This T cell receptor beta chain was profiled in a study of molecular identifiers for immune sequencing clone quantification. On this clonotype itself: Its target is not known.

Previously reported methods and listed TCR primers produced the bulk TCR libraries. A single record per CDR3 protein comes from TCRdb applying MiXCR to the PCR reads. The table shows about 640,000 distinct CDR3 sequences, with just under 20% occurring only once. Study conclusions and caveats: The study found clones above 20 RNA copies held over 98% of effector molecules and under 1% in naive cells. Spiked Jurkat TCR RNA originating from one cell could reportedly be identified amid more than 950,000 naive cells.

The CDR3 has 16 amino acids. The V gene's germline CDR1 is KGHSH and CDR2 LQKENI. The V gene end was trimmed by 2 bases and the J gene end by 0 bases; junction bases not matched to a gene: 6. The chain is built from TRBV18 and TRBJ2-7; 8 nucleotides match TRBD1. The material sequenced was naive CD8+ T cells from blood, with Jurkat cell RNA spiked in. As for subset: FACS-sorted CD8+CD4-CCR7+CD45RA+ naive T cells. This clonotype was obtained from a human donor in good health. Some libraries in this study had Jurkat cell RNA spiked in. The CDR3 loop is CASSPEGQASSYEQYF. The CDR3 nucleotides are TGTGCCAGCTCACCAGAGGGACAGGCAAGCTCCTACGAGCAGTACTTC. Variable domain in full (rest from reference TRBV18 and TRBJ2-7): NAGVMQNPRHLVRRRGQEARLRCSPMKGHSHVYWYRQLPEEGLKFMVYLQKENIIDESGMPKERFSAEFPKEGPSILRIQQVVRGDSAAYFCASSPEGQASSYEQYFGPGTRLTVT.